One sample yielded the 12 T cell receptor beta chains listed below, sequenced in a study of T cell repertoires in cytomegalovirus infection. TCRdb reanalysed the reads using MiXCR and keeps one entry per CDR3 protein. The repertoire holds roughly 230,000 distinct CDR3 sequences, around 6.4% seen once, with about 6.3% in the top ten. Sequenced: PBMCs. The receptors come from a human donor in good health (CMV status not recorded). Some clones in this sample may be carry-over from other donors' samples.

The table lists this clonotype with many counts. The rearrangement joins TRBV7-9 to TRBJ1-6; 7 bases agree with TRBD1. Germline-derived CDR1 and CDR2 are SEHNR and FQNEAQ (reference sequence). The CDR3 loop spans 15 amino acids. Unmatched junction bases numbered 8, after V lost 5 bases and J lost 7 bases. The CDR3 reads CASSAKGAQNSPLHF. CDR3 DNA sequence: TGTGCCAGCAGCGCGAAGGGGGCGCAAAATTCACCCCTCCACTTT.

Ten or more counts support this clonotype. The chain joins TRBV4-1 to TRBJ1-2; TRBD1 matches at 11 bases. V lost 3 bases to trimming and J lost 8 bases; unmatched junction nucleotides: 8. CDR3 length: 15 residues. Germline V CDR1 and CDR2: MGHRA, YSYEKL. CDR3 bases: TGCGCCAGCAGCCACCCTGGACAGGGGGCCAGCGGCTACACCTTC. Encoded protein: CASSHPGQGASGYTF.

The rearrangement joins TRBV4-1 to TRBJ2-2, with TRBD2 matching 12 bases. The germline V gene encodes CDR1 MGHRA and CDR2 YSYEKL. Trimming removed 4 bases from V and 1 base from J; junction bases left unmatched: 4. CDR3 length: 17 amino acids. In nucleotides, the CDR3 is TGCGCCAGCAGCCTGAGGGGACTAGCGGGGAACACCGGGGAGCTGTTTTTT. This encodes CASSLRGLAGNTGELFF.

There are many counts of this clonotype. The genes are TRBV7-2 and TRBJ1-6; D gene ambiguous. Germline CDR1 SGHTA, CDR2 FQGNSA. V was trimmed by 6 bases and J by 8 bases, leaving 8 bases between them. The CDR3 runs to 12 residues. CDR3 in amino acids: CASRDPYSPLHF. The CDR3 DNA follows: TGTGCCAGCAGGGACCCTTATTCACCCCTCCACTTT.

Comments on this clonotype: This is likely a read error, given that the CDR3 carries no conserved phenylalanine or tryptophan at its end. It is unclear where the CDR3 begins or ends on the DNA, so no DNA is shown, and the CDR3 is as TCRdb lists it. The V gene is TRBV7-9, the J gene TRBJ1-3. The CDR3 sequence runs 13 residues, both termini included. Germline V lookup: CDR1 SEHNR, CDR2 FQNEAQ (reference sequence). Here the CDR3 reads CASSLVYGNTLYL.

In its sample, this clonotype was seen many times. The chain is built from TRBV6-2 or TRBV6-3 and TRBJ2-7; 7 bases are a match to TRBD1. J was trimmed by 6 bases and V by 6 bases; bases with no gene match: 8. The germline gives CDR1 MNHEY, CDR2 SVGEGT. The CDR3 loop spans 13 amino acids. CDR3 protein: CASSRTGSGEQYF. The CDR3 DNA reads TGTGCCAGCAGCCGGACAGGATCCGGCGAGCAGTACTTC.

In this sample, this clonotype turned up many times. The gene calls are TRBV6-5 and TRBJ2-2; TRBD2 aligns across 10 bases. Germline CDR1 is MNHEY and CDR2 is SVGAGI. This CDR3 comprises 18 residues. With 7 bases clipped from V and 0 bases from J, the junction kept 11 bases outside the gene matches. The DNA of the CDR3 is TGTGCCAGCACCCCGGGGCTAGCGGGGGCCGCGAACACCGGGGAGCTGTTTTTT. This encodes CASTPGLAGAANTGELFF.

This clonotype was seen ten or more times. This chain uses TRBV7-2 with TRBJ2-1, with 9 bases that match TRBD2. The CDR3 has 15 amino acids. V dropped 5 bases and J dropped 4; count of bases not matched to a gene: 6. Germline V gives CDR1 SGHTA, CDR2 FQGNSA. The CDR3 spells CASSPPAGGYNEQFF. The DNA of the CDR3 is TGTGCCAGCAGCCCCCCTGCGGGGGGGTACAATGAGCAGTTCTTC.

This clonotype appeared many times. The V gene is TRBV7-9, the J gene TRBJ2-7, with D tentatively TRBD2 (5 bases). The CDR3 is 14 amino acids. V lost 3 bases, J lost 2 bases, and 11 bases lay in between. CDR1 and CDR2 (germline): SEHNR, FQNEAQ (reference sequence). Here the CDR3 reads CASSLSTGAYEQYF. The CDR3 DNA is TGTGCCAGCAGCTTGAGTACCGGGGCCTACGAGCAGTACTTC. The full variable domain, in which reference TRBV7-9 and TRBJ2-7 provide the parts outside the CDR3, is DTGVSQNPRHKITKRGQNVTFRCDPISEHNRLYWYRQTLGQGPEFLTYFQNEAQLEKSRLLSDRFSAERPKGSFSTLEIQRTEQGDSAMYLCASSLSTGAYEQYFGPGTRLTVT.

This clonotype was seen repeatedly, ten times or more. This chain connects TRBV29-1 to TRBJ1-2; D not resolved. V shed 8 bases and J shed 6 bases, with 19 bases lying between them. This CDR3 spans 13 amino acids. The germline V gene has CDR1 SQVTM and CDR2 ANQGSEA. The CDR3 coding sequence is TGCAGCTCATTCAGCGCGCAGCCGAATGGCTACACCTTC. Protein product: CSSFSAQPNGYTF.

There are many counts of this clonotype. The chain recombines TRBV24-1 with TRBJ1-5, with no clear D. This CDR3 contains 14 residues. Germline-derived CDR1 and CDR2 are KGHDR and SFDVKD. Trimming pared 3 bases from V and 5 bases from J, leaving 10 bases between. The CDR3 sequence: CATSDTARDQPQHF. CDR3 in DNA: TGTGCCACCAGTGATACTGCAAGGGATCAGCCCCAGCATTTT.

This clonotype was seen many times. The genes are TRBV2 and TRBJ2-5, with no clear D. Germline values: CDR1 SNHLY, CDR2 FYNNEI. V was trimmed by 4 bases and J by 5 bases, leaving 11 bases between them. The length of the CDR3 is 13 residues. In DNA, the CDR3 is TGTGCCAGCAGTGTCGGCAGCCGGGAGACCCAGTACTTC. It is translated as CASSVGSRETQYF.